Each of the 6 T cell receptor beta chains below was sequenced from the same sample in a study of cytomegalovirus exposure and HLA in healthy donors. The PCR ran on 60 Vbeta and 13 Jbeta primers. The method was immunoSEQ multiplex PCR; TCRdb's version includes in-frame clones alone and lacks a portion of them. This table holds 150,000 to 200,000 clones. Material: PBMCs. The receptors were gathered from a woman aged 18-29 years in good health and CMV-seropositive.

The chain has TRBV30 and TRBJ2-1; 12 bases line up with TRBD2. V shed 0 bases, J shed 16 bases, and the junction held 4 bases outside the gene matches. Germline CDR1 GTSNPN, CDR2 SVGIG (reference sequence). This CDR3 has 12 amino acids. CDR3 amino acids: CAWSVTSGSEFF. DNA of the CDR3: TGTGCCTGGAGTGTGACTAGCGGGAGTGAATTCTTC. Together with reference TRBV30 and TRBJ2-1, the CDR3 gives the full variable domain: SQTIHQWPATLVQPVGSPLSLECTVEGTSNPNLYWYRQAAGRGLQLLFYSVGIGQISSEVPQNLSASRPQDRQFILSSKKLLLSDSGFYLCAWSVTSGSEFFGPGTRLTVL.

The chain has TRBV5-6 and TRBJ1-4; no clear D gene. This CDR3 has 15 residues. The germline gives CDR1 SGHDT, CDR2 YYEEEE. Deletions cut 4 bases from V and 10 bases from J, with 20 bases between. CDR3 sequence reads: CASSLGGPLYRKLFF. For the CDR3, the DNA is TGTGCCAGCAGCCTGGGCGGTCCCCTGTATCGAAAACTGTTTTTT. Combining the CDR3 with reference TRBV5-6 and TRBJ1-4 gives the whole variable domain DAGVTQSPTHLIKTRGQQVTLRCSPKSGHDTVSWYQQALGQGPQFIFQYYEEEERQRGNFPDRFSGHQFPNYSSELNVNALLLGDSALYLCASSLGGPLYRKLFFGSGTQLSVL.

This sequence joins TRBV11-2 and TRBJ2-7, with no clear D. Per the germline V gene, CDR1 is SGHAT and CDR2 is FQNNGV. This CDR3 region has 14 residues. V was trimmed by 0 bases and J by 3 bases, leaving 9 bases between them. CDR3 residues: CASSLEYGSYEQYF. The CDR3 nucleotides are TGTGCCAGCAGCTTAGAATATGGCAGCTACGAGCAGTACTTC.

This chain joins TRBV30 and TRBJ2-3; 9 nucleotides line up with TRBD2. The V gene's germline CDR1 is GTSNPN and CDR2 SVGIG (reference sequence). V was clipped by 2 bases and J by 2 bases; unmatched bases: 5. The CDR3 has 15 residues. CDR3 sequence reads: CAWSMRGGDTDTQYF. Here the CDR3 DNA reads TGTGCCTGGAGTATGCGGGGGGGCGACACAGATACGCAGTATTTT.

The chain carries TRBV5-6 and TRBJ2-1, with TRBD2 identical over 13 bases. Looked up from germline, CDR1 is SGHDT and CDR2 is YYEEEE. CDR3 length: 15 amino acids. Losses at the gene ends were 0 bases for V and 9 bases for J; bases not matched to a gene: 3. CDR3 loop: CASSLAGLAGSEQFF. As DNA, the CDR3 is TGTGCCAGCAGCTTGGCGGGACTAGCGGGAAGTGAGCAGTTCTTC.

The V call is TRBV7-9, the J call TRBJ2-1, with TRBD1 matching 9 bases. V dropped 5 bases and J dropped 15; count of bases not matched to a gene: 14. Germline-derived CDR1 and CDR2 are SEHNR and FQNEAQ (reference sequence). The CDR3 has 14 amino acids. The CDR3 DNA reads TGTGCCAGCAGCCAAGGACAGGGGAGCTCGGCGTGGTTCTTC. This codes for CASSQGQGSSAWFF.